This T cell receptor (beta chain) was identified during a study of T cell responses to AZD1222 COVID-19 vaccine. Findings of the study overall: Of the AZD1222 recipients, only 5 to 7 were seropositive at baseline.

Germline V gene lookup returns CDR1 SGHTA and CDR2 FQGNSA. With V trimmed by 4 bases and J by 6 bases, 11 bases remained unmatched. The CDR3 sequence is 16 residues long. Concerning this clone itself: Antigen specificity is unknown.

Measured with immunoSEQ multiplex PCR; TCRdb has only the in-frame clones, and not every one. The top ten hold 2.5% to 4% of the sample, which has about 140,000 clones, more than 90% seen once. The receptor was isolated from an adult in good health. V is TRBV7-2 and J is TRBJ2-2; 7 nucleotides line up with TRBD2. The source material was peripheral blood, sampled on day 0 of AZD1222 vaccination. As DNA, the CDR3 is TGTGCCAGCAGCTCCCGGGGGATAGCGGGCTCCGGGGAGCTGTTTTTT. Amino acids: CASSSRGIAGSGELFF.